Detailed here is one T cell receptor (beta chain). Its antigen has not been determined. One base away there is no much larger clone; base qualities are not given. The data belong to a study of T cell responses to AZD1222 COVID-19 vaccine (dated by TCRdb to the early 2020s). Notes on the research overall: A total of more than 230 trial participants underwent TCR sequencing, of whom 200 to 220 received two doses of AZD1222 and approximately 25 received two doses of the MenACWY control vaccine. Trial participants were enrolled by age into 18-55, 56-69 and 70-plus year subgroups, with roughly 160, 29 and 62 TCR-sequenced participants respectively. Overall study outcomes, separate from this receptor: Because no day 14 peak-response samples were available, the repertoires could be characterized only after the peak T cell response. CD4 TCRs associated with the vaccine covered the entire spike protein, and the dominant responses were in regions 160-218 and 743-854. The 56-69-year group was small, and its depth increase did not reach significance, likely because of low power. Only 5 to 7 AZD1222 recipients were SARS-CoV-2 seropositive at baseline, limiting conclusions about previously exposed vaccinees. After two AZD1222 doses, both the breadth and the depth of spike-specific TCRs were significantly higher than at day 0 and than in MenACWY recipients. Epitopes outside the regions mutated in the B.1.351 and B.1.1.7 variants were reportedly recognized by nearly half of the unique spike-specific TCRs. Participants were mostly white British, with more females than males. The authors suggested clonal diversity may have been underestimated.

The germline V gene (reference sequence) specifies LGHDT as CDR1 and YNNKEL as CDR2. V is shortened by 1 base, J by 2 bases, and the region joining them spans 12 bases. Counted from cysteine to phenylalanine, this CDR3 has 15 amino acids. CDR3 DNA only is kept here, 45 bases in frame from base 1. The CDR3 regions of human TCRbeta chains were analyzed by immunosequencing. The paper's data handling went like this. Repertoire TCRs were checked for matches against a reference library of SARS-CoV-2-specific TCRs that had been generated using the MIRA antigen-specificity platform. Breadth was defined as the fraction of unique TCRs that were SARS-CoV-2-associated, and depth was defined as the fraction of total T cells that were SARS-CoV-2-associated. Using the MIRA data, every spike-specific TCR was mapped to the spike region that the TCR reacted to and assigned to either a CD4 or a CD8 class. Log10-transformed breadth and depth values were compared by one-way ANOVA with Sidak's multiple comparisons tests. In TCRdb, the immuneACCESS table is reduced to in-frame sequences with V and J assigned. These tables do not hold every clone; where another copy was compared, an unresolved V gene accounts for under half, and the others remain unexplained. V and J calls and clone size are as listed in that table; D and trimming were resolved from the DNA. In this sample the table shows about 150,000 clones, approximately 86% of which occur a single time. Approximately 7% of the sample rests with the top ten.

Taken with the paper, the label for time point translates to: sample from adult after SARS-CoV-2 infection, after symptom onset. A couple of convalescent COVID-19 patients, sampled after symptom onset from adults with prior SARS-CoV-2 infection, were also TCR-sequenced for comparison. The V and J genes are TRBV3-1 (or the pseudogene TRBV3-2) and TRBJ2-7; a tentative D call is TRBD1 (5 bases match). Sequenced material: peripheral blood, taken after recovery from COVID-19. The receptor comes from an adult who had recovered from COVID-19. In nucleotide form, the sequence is TGTGCCAGCAGCCAAGCAGGTGACAGAGCCTACGAGCAGTACTTC. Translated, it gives CASSQAGDRAYEQYF.